One and the same sample provided the 5 T cell receptor beta chains below, sequenced in a study of OX40 agonist ivuxolimab in advanced cancers. Profiled with immunoSEQ multiplex PCR; TCRdb holds only in-frame clones, not every one. Seen here are about 31,000 clones, 80% to 90% observed once, and the top ten hold about 38%. The specimen comprised CD4+ or CD8+ T cells sorted from blood, sampled in a trial of the OX40 agonist ivuxolimab. These receptors were collected from an adult with an advanced solid tumor such as melanoma, head and neck, liver or kidney cancer.

This chain uses TRBV11-2 with TRBJ2-7, with a weak D call TRBD2 (6 bases). Germline V gene lookup returns CDR1 SGHAT and CDR2 FQNNGV. V was trimmed by 1 base and J by 0 bases, leaving 16 bases between them. The CDR3 length is 17 residues. This CDR3 is CASSLVVPGVSSYEQYF. The CDR3 coding sequence is TGTGCCAGCAGCTTAGTAGTCCCGGGGGTAAGCTCCTACGAGCAGTACTTC.

The chain recombines TRBV9 with TRBJ2-2; D not certain. Germline V gene lookup returns CDR1 SGDLS and CDR2 YYNGEE. The V end lost 3 bases, the J end lost 6 bases, and 6 bases lay between the germline ends. This CDR3 region has 12 residues. CDR3 nucleotides: TGTGCCAGCAGCGCCCGACCCGGGGAGCTGTTTTTT. It translates to CASSARPGELFF.

The genes are TRBV6-5 and TRBJ1-5, with D possibly TRBD1 on 6 matching bases. The CDR3 has 15 residues. CDR1 and CDR2 from the germline V gene are MNHEY and SVGAGI. V was trimmed by 6 bases and J by 6 bases, leaving 18 bases between them. Here the CDR3 DNA reads TGTGCCAGCAGCCAAGGACAGAGCCATCTTCAGCCCCAGCATTTT. Amino acids: CASSQGQSHLQPQHF.

The V gene is TRBV28, the J gene TRBJ2-5, with 7 bases lining up with TRBD2. The V and J ends lost 2 bases and 2 bases, in that order; junction bases with no gene match: 20. The CDR3 has 20 amino acids. CDR1 is MDHEN, CDR2 SYDVKM, per germline. CDR3 sequence reads: CASSLNGRREYKVGQETQYF. The CDR3 nucleotides are TGTGCCAGCAGTTTAAATGGTAGGCGGGAGTATAAGGTCGGGCAAGAGACCCAGTACTTC.

The chain uses TRBV7-9 and TRBJ2-2; no clear D. The V gene lost 1 base and the J gene lost 6 bases, with 15 bases spanning the gap. Germline V gene data show CDR1 as SEHNR and CDR2 as FQNEAQ (reference sequence). The CDR3 runs 16 residues. As DNA, the CDR3 is TGTGCCAGCAGCTTAGTGGGAAAAGGCAGAGCCGGGGAGCTGTTTTTT. This gives the protein CASSLVGKGRAGELFF.